The rows below give T cell receptor beta chains drawn from one sample of a study of siplizumab effects on memory and regulatory T cells. Here immunoSEQ multiplex PCR was the method, and the copy in TCRdb shows in-frame clones only, minus some. The sample shows more than 70,000 clones, around 95% of them seen only once. The sequencing sample was made of CD8+ T cells sorted from blood. These receptors originate from a human donor in good health. The CDR3 runs from the conserved cysteine through the conserved F or W. Each record gives: J gene, V gene, CDR3 length, D gene, clone size, CDR3 DNA, CDR3 protein. A D gene is named only where the DNA matches it firmly. Not all rows give a size; the values are once, few, many and, for expanded clones, a class.

TRBJ2-7 TRBV16 15 - - TGTGCCAGCAGCCAATCCGGGACAAGCTCCTACGAGCAGTACTTC CASSQSGTSSYEQYF
TRBJ1-4 TRBV29-1 10 - once TGCAGCGTTGAGGAATACGGATTGTTTTTT CSVEEYGLFF
TRBJ1-5 TRBV19 14 - - TGTGCCAGTAAATATAGGGCAGTAGGTCAGCCCCAGCATTTT CASKYRAVGQPQHF
TRBJ2-3 TRBV5-6 15 - - TGTGCCAGCAGCTTAACGGGAGAGAGTACAGATACGCAGTATTTT CASSLTGESTDTQYF
TRBJ2-7 TRBV27 11 - - TGTGCCAGCAGAACTGTCGGCGAGCAGTACTTC CASRTVGEQYF
TRBJ2-2 TRBV27 16 TRBD1 - TGTGCCAGCAGTTCCAGACAGGGCCTGAACACCGGGGAGCTGTTTTTT CASSSRQGLNTGELFF
TRBJ2-1 TRBV4-1 13 - - TGCGCCAGCAGCCAAGAATGGGGCGATGAGCAGTTCTTC CASSQEWGDEQFF
TRBJ2-1 TRBV5-1 15 - - TGCGCCAGCAGCTTGGCCGCTGGGCTGTACAATGAGCAGTTCTTC CASSLAAGLYNEQFF
TRBJ2-1 TRBV30 12 - - TGTGCGATTCAGACTAGTTACAATGAGCAGTTCTTC CAIQTSYNEQFF
TRBJ2-1 TRBV5-1 12 - - TGCGCCAGCAGCCTGACTAGTTCGGAGCAGTTCTTC CASSLTSSEQFF
TRBJ2-2 TRBV5-1 15 - - TGCGCCAGCAGCTTGATCGACCCGAGCACCGGGGAGCTGTTTTTT CASSLIDPSTGELFF
TRBJ2-1 TRBV7-2 16 TRBD2 - TGTGCCAGCAGCTTAGCTAGCGGGGGCCCCTACAATGAGCAGTTCTTC CASSLASGGPYNEQFF
TRBJ2-5 TRBV27 13 - - TGTGCCAGCAGTCGATCCTCCCCAGAGACCCAGTACTTC CASSRSSPETQYF
TRBJ1-5 TRBV5-6 15 - - TGTGCCAGCAGCTGGGGGTCAGATAGCAATCAGCCCCAGCATTTT CASSWGSDSNQPQHF
TRBJ2-7 TRBV11-2 15 - - TGTGCCAGCAGCTTAGACCGCAGGGGAGCTCTCGAGCAGTACTTC CASSLDRRGALEQYF
TRBJ1-2 TRBV10-1 13 - - TGCGCCAGCAGTGAGAAGGCGGGGGATGGCTACACCTTC CASSEKAGDGYTF
TRBJ2-2 TRBV18 17 TRBD2 - TGTGCCAGCTCCCCTCCTTTTGGCGGGAGTGACACCGGGGAGCTGTTTTTT CASSPPFGGSDTGELFF
TRBJ1-1 TRBV5-1 13 - - TGCGCCAGCAGCTTGACAGGGTACACTGAAGCTTTCTTT CASSLTGYTEAFF
TRBJ2-1 TRBV25-1 15 TRBD2 - TGTGCCAGCACCCAAGGGCGGGAGGACTACAATGAGCAGTTCTTC CASTQGREDYNEQFF
TRBJ1-2 TRBV19 13 - - TGTGCCAGTAGTATAATGGGACTGGAAGGCTACACCTTC CASSIMGLEGYTF
TRBJ2-1 TRBV19 16 - - TGTGCCAGTAGTATAGCGGAAGGTACTCTCGGGAATGAGCAGTTCTTC CASSIAEGTLGNEQFF